The source of this T cell receptor (beta chain) is a study of blood T cell repertoires in COVID-19. Study summary: In each case, the material was cDNA or gDNA derived from T cells, B-cell-depleted T cells, or PBMCs.

The CDR3 extends over 12 amino acids. Trimming shortened V by 4 bases and J by 3 bases, and 7 bases separated the two germline ends. Germline V lookup: CDR1 LNHDA, CDR2 SQIVND (reference sequence). As processed by the authors: Reference gene primer amplification gave nucleated cell count estimates. The method was immunoSEQ multiplex PCR; TCRdb's version includes in-frame clones alone and lacks a portion of them. The V and J calls and clone size come from that table; D and trimming were worked out from the DNA. The repertoire has about half a million clones, roughly 85% of them found once; the top ten carry about 3.2%.

The source material was peripheral blood. The chain carries TRBV19 and TRBJ2-7; unclear D gene. The receptor was isolated from a human donor in a cohort sampled during active COVID-19. The CDR3 protein is CASSTGFYEQYF. CDR3 DNA sequence: TGTGCCAGTAGTACAGGTTTCTACGAGCAGTACTTC.